This note documents a single T cell receptor (beta chain) sequence. These data are taken from a study of cytomegalovirus exposure and HLA in healthy donors. Germline CDR1 is MDHEN and CDR2 is SYDVKM. The CDR3 spans 14 residues. Trimming removed 6 bases from V and 9 bases from J, with 20 bases in between. Amplification used 60 Vbeta primers and 13 Jbeta primers. Assay: immunoSEQ multiplex PCR; the TCRdb copy retains only in-frame clones and omits some. Counted here are 95,000 to 110,000 clones, roughly 80% occurring once; the ten biggest clones make up around 2.4%. Material for sequencing was PBMCs. This clonotype originated in a man between 25 and 39 years old in good health and CMV-seronegative. The rearrangement uses TRBV28 and TRBJ2-5; D might be TRBD1 (6 bases). This CDR3 is CASRLGQRIGAQYF. Written as DNA, the CDR3 is TGTGCCAGCAGACTCGGACAGCGGATCGGTGCCCAGTACTTC. The entire variable domain, with the rest obtained from reference TRBV28 and TRBJ2-5, is as follows: DVKVTQSSRYLVKRTGEKVFLECVQDMDHENMFWYRQDPGLGLRLIYFSYDVKMKEKGDIPEGYSVSREKKERFSLILESASTNQTSMYLCASRLGQRIGAQYFGPGTRLLVL.